The 18 T cell receptor beta chains given below trace back to one sample, sequenced in a study of regulatory T cells in long-lasting Graves disease. Time point in this sample: persistent/refractory GD, antithyroid drugs over 5 years with positive TRAb. PBMCs were the source of the RNA used for TCR sequencing. HTBI primers from iRepertoire and Arm-PCR of CDR3 regions yielded the TCR beta libraries. TCRdb itself ran the multiplex PCR reads through MiXCR, one entry per CDR3 protein. Of roughly 400,000 distinct CDR3 sequences detected, 21% appear once; the ten largest clones hold 14%. Sequenced material: peripheral blood mononuclear cells (PBMCs), taken when the disease was refractory, from a patient treated with antithyroid drugs. The receptors originated from a female donor with Graves disease.

In this sample, this clonotype turned up many times. This chain joins TRBV28 and TRBJ2-5; the match to TRBD2 covers 7 bases. V dropped 2 bases and J dropped 3; count of bases not matched to a gene: 9. The CDR3 covers 16 residues. Germline V gene sequence: CDR1 MDHEN, CDR2 SYDVKM. CDR3 residues: CASSLNGGGREETQYF. In DNA, the CDR3 is TGTGCCAGCAGTTTAAATGGGGGGGGACGGGAAGAGACCCAGTACTTC.

This clonotype was counted at least ten times. The chain is built from TRBV6-1 and TRBJ2-7; D might be TRBD2 (6 bases). V lost 6 bases and J 6 bases, leaving 15 bases between the germline ends. The CDR3 runs 13 residues. Germline loops: CDR1 MNHNS, CDR2 SASEGT. The CDR3 spells CASRRRGSLEQYF. The CDR3 nucleotides are TGTGCCAGCAGGCGACGGGGGTCCCTCGAGCAGTACTTC.

The CDR3: CASSFYAGQPSSGSRETQYF. The CDR3 nucleotides are TGTGCCAGCAGTTTTTACGCCGGCCAACCTTCTAGCGGGAGTCGAGAGACCCAGTACTTC. The rearrangement links TRBV28 to TRBJ2-5; TRBD2 agrees at 10 bases. CDR1 and CDR2 from the germline V gene are MDHEN and SYDVKM. The V and J ends lost 3 bases and 4 bases, in that order; junction bases with no gene match: 20. There are 20 residues in the CDR3.

Comment on this clonotype: A much larger clone lies one base from this, so it may be a read error. The rearrangement links TRBV12-3 or TRBV12-4 to TRBJ2-2; D might be TRBD1 or TRBD2, each matching 7 bases. The CDR3 consists of 15 residues. CDR3 coding DNA: TGTGCCAGCAGGGAACAGGGGAGGGAAACCGGGGAGCCGTTTTTT. Its translation is CASREQGRETGEPFF.

This clonotype occurred many times. The chain uses TRBV28 and TRBJ2-7; 9 bases fit TRBD2. From germline, CDR1 is MDHEN and CDR2 SYDVKM. The CDR3 extends over 15 amino acids. The J segment lost 2 bases and the V segment lost 4 bases, leaving 6 bases of the junction unmatched. DNA for the CDR3: TGTGCCAGCAGTTCCCGGGCTAGCGGGACCTACGAGCAGTACTTC. It specifies CASSSRASGTYEQYF.

This clonotype was seen a few times. The chain joins TRBV25-1 to TRBJ2-5, with D possibly TRBD1 on 6 matching bases. The V end was cut by 7 bases, the J end by 2 bases, with 11 bases between. This CDR3 is built from 13 residues. CDR1 MGHDK and CDR2 SYGVNS come from the germline V gene. The CDR3 region is CASKDRIQETQYF. DNA of the CDR3: TGTGCCAGCAAGGACAGAATACAAGAGACCCAGTACTTC.

For this clonotype: One base away lies a much larger clone, so this may be a sequencing read error. The gene calls are TRBV11-2 and TRBJ2-4; D may be TRBD2 (7 bases). Germline values: CDR1 SGHAT, CDR2 FQNNGV. This CDR3 is built from 15 residues. The CDR3 region is CASNLDPAGALIQYF. CDR3 in DNA: TGTGCCAGCAACTTAGATCCCGCGGGGGCTCTCATTCAGTACTTC.

About this clonotype itself: A read error may explain this, as a much larger clone is one base away. The rearrangement uses TRBV3-1 and TRBJ1-5; no reliable D call. CDR3 length equals 15 residues. Trimming stripped 3 bases from V and 5 bases from J, with 14 bases between. The germline V gene has CDR1 LGHDT and CDR2 YNNKEL (reference sequence). This chain's CDR3 is CASSHLAGSHQPQHF. The CDR3 nucleotides are TGTGCCAGCAGCCACTTGGCGGGTTCACATCAGCCCCAGCATTTT. The whole variable domain, filled in from reference TRBV3-1 and TRBJ1-5, reads DTAVSQTPKYLVTQMGNDKSIKCEQNLGHDTMYWYKQDSKKFLKIMFSYNNKELIINETVPNRFSPKSPDKAHLNLHINSLELGDSAVYFCASSHLAGSHQPQHFGDGTRLSIL.

The J gene is TRBJ2-3, the V gene TRBV2; D might be TRBD1 or TRBD2, each matching 5 bases. Germline CDR1 and CDR2: SNHLY and FYNNEI. The CDR3 consists of 14 residues. With 7 bases removed from V and 6 bases from J, the gap between germline ends came to 17 bases. The CDR3 is CASKDGLEGDTQYF. The CDR3 DNA is TGTGCCAGCAAGGACGGATTAGAGGGGGATACGCAGTATTTT.

J is TRBJ2-1 and V is TRBV7-3; maybe TRBD2 (7 bases). CDR1 SGHTA and CDR2 FQGTGA come from the germline V gene. V was trimmed by 3 bases and J by 8 bases, leaving 17 bases between them. The CDR3 has 15 amino acids. The CDR3 is CASSLNGGGGDEQFF. In DNA, the CDR3 is TGTGCCAGCAGCTTGAATGGAGGGGGAGGGGATGAGCAGTTCTTC.

This clonotype was counted ten times or more. The gene calls are TRBV2 and TRBJ1-4; D gene uncertain. Germline V gene sequence: CDR1 SNHLY, CDR2 FYNNEI. The CDR3 runs 16 residues. With 3 bases removed from V and 8 bases from J, the gap between germline ends came to 19 bases. The CDR3 region is CASSDVGGDRGEKLFF. CDR3 nucleotides: TGTGCCAGCAGTGACGTGGGTGGCGATCGAGGAGAAAAACTGTTTTTT.

The chain employs TRBV19 and TRBJ2-2, with D possibly being TRBD2 (6 bases). The CDR3 has 15 residues. Per the germline V gene, CDR1 is LNHDA and CDR2 is SQIVND (reference sequence). V lost 3 bases, J lost 5 bases, and 13 bases lay in between. DNA for the CDR3: TGTGCCAGTAGTATTCTTCGGGAGTTGACCGGGGAGCTGTTTTTT. It specifies CASSILRELTGELFF.

For this clonotype: A read error may explain this, as a much larger clone is one base away. The chain joins TRBV28 to TRBJ2-7; perhaps TRBD2 as D (6 bases). Germline CDR1 and CDR2: MDHEN and SYDVKM. This CDR3 contains 14 residues. The CDR3 DNA reads as TGTGCCAGCAGTGGACTACCACCTTCCTGCGAGCAGTACTTC. Its protein is CASSGLPPSCEQYF.

Concerning this clonotype: A single base separates this from a much larger clone, so it may be a read error. This sequence joins TRBV6-2 or TRBV6-3 and TRBJ2-5; 11 positions match TRBD1. In germline, CDR1 is MNHEY, CDR2 SVGEGT. The CDR3 spans 15 residues. This CDR3 reads CACSTGDRGQETQYF. CDR3 coding DNA: TGTGCCTGCAGCACAGGGGACAGGGGGCAAGAGACCCAGTACTTC.

This chain links TRBV6-1 with TRBJ2-3; 7 bases match TRBD2. Germline CDR1 is MNHNS and CDR2 is SASEGT. V gave up 5 bases and J gave up 1 base; unmatched junction bases: 9. CDR3 length: 16 amino acids. CDR3 region: CASSPSGAGRTDTQYF. In DNA form, the CDR3 reads TGTGCCAGCAGTCCGAGTGGAGCGGGGCGCACAGATACGCAGTATTTT.

With respect to this clonotype: The junction differs from germline at one of its ends, possibly a read error. V gene TRBV18 combines with J gene TRBJ1-4; tentative D call: TRBD1 (5 bases). There are 16 residues in the CDR3. Per germline, CDR1 KGHSH and CDR2 LQKENI. In DNA form, the CDR3 reads TGTGCCAGCTCGCCACGGGGGACTGCAACTAATGAAAAACTGTTTTTT. It is translated as CASSPRGTATNEKLFF.

At least ten counts were recorded for this clonotype. The gene calls are TRBV7-9 and TRBJ1-1; D is perhaps TRBD1 (5 bases). CDR1 SEHNR and CDR2 FQNEAQ come from the germline V gene (reference sequence). The V end was cut by 5 bases, the J end by 5 bases, with 18 bases between. The CDR3 consists of 15 residues. The CDR3 sequence is CASSAFPGPGTEAFF. The CDR3 bases are TGTGCCAGCAGCGCGTTCCCGGGACCGGGAACTGAAGCTTTCTTT.

The V and J genes are TRBV11-3 and TRBJ2-3; the match to TRBD2 covers 10 bases. Germline CDR1 reads SGHNT; CDR2 reads YENEEA. V shed 3 bases, J shed 1 base, and the junction held 7 bases outside the gene matches. There are 17 residues in the CDR3. CDR3 bases: TGTGCCAGCAGCTTGCTAGCGGGAGACGGCGGCACAGATACGCAGTATTTT. Its translation: CASSLLAGDGGTDTQYF.